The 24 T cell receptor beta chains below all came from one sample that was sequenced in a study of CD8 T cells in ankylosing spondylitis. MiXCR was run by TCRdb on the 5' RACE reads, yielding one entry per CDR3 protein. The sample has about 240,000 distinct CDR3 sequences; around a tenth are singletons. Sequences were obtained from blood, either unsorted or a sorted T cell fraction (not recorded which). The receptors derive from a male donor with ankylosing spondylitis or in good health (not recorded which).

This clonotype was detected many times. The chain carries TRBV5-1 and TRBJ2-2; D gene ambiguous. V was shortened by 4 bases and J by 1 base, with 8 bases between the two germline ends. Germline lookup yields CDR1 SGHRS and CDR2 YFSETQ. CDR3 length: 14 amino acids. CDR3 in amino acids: CASSLTVNTGELFF. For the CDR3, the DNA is TGCGCCAGCAGCCTTACAGTGAACACCGGGGAGCTGTTTTTT.

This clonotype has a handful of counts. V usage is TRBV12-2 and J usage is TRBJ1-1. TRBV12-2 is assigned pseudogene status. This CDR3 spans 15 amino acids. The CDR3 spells CASRGITDMNTEAFF. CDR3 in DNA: TGTGCAAGTCGCGGGATTACAGACATGAACACTGAAGCTTTCTTT.

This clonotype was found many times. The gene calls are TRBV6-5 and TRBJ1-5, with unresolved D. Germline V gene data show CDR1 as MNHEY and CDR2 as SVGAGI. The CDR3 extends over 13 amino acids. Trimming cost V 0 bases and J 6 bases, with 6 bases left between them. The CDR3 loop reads CASSYSQTQPQHF. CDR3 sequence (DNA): TGTGCCAGCAGTTACTCTCAAACTCAGCCCCAGCATTTT.

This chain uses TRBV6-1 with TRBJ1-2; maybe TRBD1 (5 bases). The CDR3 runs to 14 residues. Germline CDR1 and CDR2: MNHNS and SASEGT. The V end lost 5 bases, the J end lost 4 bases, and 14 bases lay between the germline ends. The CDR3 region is CASSRGRSFYGYTF. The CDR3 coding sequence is TGTGCCAGCAGTCGGGGGAGGAGTTTCTATGGCTACACCTTC.

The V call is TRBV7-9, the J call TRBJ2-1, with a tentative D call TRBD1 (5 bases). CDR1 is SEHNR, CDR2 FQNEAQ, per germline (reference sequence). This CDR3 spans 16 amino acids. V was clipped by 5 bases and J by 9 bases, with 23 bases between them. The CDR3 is CASSQMQGHKAVEQFF. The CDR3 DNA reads TGTGCCAGCAGCCAAATGCAGGGCCATAAAGCAGTTGAGCAGTTCTTC.

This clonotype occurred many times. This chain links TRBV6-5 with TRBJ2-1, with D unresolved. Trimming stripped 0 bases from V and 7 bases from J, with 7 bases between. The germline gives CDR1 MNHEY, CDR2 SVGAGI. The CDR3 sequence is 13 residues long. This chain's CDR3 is CASSYSLVNEQFF. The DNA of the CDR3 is TGTGCCAGCAGTTACTCGCTAGTAAATGAGCAGTTCTTC.

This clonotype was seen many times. The CDR3 loop reads CSARVSGAYEQYF. The CDR3 DNA reads TGCAGTGCTAGAGTTAGCGGGGCCTACGAGCAGTACTTC. This rearrangement joins TRBV20-1 to TRBJ2-7, with 8 bases aligning to TRBD2. CDR1 and CDR2 from the germline V gene are DFQATT and SNEGSKA (reference sequence). The CDR3 sequence is 13 residues long. J gave up 2 bases and V 1 base, and 1 base lay outside the gene matches.

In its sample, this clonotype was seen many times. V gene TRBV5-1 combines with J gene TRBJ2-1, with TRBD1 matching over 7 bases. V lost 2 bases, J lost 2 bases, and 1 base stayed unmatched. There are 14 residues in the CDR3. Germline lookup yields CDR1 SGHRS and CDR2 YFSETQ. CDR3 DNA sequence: TGCGCCAGCAGCTTCGGACAGGCCTACAATGAGCAGTTCTTC. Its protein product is CASSFGQAYNEQFF.

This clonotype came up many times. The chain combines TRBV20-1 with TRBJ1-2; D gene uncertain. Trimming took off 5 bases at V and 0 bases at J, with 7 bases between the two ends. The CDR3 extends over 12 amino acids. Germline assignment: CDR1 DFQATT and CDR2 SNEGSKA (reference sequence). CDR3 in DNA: TGCAGTGCTGGTTCGACTAACTATGGCTACACCTTC. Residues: CSAGSTNYGYTF.

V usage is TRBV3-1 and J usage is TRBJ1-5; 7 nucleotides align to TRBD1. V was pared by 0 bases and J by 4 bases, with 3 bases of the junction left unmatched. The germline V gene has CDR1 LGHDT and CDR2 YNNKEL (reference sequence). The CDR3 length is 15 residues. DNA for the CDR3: TGTGCCAGCAGCCAAGATGCGACAGGGAATCAGCCCCAGCATTTT. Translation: CASSQDATGNQPQHF.

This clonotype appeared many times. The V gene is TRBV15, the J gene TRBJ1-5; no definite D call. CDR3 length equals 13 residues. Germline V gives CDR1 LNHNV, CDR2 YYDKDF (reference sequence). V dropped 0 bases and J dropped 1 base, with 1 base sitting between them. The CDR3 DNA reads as TGTGCCACCAGCAGAGAAAGCAATCAGCCCCAGCATTTT. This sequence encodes CATSRESNQPQHF.

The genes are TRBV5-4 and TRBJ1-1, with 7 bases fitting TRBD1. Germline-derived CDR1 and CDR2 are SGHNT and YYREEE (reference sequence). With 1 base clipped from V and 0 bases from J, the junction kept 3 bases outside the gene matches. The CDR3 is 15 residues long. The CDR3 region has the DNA TGTGCCAGCAGCTTGAAGGGGGCTATGAACACTGAAGCTTTCTTT. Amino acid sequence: CASSLKGAMNTEAFF.

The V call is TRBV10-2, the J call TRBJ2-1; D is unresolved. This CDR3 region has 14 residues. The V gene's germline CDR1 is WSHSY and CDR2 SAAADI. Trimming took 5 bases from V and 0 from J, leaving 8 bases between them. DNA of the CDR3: TGCGCCAGCAGTCTACTATTCTCCTACAATGAGCAGTTCTTC. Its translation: CASSLLFSYNEQFF.

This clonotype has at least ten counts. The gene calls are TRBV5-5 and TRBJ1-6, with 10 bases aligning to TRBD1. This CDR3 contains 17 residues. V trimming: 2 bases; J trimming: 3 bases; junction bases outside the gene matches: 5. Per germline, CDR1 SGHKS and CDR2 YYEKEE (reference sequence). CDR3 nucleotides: TGTGCCAGCAGCTTAGGGACAGGGGTTGACTATAATTCACCCCTCCACTTT. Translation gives CASSLGTGVDYNSPLHF.

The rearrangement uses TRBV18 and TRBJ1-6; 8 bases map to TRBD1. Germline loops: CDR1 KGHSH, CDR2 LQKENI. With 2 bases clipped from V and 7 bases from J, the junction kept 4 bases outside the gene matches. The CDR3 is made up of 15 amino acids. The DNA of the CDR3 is TGTGCCAGCTCACCAATGGGACAGGCCAATTCACCCCTCCACTTT. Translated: CASSPMGQANSPLHF.

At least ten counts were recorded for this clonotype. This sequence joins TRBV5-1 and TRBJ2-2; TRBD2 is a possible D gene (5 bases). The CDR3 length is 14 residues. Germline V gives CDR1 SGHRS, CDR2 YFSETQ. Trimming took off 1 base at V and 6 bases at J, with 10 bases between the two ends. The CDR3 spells CASSLSNGAGELFF. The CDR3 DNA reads TGCGCCAGCAGCTTGTCCAACGGGGCCGGGGAGCTGTTTTTT.

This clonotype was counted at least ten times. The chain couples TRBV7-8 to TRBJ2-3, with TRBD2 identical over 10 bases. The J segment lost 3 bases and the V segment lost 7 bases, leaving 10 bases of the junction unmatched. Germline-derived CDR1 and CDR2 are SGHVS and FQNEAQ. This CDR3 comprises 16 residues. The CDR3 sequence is CASTDRAGGGTDTQYF. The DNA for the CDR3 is TGTGCCAGCACCGACAGAGCGGGAGGGGGAACAGATACGCAGTATTTT.

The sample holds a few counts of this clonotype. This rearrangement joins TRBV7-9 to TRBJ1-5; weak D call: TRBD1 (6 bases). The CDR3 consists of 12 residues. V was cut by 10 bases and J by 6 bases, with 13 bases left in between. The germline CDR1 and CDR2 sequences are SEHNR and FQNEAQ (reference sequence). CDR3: CAIQGKSQPQHF. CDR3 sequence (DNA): TGTGCCATACAGGGCAAAAGTCAGCCCCAGCATTTT.

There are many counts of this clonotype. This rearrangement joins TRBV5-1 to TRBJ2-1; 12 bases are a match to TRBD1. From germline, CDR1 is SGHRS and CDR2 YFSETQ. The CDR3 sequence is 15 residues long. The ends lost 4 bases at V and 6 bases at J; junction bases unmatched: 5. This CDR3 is CASSTGTGGFNEQFF. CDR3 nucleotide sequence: TGCGCCAGCAGCACCGGGACAGGGGGCTTCAATGAGCAGTTCTTC.

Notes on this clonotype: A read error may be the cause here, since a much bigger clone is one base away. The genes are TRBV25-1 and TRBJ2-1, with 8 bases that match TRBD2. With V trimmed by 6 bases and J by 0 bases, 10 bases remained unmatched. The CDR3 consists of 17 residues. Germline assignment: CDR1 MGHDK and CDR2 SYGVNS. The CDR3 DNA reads TGTGCCAGCAGCGTGACTGGCGGGGGGAGCTCCTACAATGAGCAGTTCTTC. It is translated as CASSVTGGGSSYNEQFF.

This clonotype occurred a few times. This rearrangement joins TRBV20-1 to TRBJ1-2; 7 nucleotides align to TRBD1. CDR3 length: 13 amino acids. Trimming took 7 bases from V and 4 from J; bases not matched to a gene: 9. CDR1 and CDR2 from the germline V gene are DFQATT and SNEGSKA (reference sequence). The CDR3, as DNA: TGCAGTGTCCGACGGGGGACAGCCTATGGCTACACCTTC. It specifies CSVRRGTAYGYTF.

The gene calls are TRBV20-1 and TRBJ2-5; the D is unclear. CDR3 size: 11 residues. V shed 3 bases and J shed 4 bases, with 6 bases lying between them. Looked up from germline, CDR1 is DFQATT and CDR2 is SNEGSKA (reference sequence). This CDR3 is CSARAPETQYF. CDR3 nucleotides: TGCAGTGCTAGGGCCCCAGAGACCCAGTACTTC.

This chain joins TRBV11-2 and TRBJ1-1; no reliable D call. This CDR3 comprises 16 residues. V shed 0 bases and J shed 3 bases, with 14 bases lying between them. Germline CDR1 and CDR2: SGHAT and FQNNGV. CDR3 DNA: TGTGCCAGCAGCTTAGATCGGAGTCCAAGACACACTGAAGCTTTCTTT. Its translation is CASSLDRSPRHTEAFF.

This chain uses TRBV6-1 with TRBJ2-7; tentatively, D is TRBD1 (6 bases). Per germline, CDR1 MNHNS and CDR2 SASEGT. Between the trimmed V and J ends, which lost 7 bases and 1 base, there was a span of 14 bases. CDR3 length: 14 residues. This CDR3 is CASKGDRKSYEQYF. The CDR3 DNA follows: TGTGCCAGCAAGGGGGACCGCAAATCCTACGAGCAGTACTTC.